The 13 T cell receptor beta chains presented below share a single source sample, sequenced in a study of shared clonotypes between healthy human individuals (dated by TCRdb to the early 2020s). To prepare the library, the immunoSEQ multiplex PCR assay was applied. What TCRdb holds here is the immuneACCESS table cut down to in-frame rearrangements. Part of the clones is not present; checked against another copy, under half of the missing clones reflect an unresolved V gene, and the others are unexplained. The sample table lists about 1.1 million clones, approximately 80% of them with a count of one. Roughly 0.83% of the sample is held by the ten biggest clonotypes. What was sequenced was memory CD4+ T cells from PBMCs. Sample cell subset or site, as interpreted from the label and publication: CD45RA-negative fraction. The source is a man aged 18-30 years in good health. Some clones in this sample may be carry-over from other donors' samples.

CDR3 sequence reads: CSVEDRGGSRYEQYF. CDR3 DNA sequence: TGCAGCGTTGAAGATCGGGGAGGTTCGAGGTACGAGCAGTACTTC. This sequence joins TRBV29-1 and TRBJ2-7; tentatively, D is TRBD2 (6 bases). The CDR3 is 15 residues long. CDR1 and CDR2 from the germline V gene are SQVTM and ANQGSEA. Deletions cut 0 bases from V and 4 bases from J, with 16 bases between.

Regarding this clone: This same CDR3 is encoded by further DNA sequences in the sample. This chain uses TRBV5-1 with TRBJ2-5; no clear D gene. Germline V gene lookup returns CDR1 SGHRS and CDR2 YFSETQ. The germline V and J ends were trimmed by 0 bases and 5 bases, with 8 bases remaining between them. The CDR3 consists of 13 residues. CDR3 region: CASSLAGAETQYF. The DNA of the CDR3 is TGCGCCAGCAGCTTGGCCGGCGCGGAGACCCAGTACTTC.

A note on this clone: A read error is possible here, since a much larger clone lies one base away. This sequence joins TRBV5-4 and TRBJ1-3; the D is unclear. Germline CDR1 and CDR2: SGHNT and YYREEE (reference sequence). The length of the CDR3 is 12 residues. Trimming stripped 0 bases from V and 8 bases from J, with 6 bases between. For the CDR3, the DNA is TGTGCCAGCAGCTTGGCCGGGGACACCATATATTTT. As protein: CASSLAGDTIYF.

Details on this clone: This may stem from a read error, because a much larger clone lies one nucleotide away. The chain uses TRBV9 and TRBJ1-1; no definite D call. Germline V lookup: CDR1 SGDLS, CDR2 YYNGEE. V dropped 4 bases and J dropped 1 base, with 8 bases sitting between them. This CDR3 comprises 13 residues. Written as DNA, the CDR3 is TGTGCCAGCAGCCCTACAGAGAACACTGAAGCTTTCTTT. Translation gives CASSPTENTEAFF.

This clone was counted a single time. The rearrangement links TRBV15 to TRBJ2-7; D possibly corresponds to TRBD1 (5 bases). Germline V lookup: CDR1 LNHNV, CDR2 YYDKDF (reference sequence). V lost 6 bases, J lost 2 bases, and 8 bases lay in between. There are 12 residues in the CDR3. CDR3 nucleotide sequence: TGTGCCACCAGTCAGGGTCCCTACGAGCAGTACTTC. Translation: CATSQGPYEQYF.

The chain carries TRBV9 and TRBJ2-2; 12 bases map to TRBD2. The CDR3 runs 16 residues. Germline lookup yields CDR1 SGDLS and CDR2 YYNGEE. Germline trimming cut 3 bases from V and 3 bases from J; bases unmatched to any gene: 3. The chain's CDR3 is CASSARLAGDTGELFF. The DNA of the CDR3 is TGTGCCAGCAGCGCACGACTAGCGGGAGACACCGGGGAGCTGTTTTTT. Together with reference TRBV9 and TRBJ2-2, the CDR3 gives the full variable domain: DSGVTQTPKHLITATGQRVTLRCSPRSGDLSVYWYQQSLDQGLQFLIQYYNGEERAKGNILERFSAQQFPDLHSELNLSSLELGDSALYFCASSARLAGDTGELFFGEGSRLTVL.

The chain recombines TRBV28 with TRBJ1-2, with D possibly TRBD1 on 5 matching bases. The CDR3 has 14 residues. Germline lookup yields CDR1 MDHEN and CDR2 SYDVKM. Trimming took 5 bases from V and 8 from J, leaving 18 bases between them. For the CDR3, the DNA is TGTGCCAGCAGTCCCGGTGGGGCAGCAAGAGGCTACACCTTC. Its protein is CASSPGGAARGYTF.

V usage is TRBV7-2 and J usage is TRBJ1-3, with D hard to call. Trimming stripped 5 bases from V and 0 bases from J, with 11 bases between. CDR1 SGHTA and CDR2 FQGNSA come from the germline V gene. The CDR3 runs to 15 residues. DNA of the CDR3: TGTGCCAGCAGCCCCCGTTTTAGCTCTGGAAACACCATATATTTT. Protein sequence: CASSPRFSSGNTIYF.

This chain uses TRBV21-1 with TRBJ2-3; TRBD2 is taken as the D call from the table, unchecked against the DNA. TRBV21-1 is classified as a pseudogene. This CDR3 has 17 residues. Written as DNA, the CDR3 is TGTGCCAGCAGCAAAGTCAGTTGCGGGAGGCGCACAGATACGCAGTATTTT. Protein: CASSKVSCGRRTDTQYF.

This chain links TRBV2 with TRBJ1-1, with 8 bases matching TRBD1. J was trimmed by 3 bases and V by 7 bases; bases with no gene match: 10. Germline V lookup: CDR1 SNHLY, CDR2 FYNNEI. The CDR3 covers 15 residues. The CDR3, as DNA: TGTGCCAGCACCGGACAGGGATTAATGTACACTGAAGCTTTCTTT. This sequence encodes CASTGQGLMYTEAFF.

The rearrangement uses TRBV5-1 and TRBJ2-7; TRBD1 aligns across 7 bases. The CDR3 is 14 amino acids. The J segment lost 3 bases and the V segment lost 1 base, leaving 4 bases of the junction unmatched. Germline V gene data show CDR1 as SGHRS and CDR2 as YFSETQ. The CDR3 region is CASSLRDRSYEQYF. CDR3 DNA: TGCGCCAGCAGCTTGAGGGACAGAAGCTACGAGCAGTACTTC.

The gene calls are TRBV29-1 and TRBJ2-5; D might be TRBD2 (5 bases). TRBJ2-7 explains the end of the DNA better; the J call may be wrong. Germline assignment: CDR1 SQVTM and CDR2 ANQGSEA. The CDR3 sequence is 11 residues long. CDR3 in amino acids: CSIREGLEQYF. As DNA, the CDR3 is TGCAGCATTCGGGAAGGGCTCGAGCAGTACTTC.

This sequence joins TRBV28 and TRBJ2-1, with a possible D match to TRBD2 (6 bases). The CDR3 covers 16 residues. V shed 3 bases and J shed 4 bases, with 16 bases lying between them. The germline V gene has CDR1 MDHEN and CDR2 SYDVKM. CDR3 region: CASSFLTGGTYNEQFF. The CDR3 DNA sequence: TGTGCCAGCAGTTTCTTGACGGGCGGGACTTACAATGAGCAGTTCTTC.